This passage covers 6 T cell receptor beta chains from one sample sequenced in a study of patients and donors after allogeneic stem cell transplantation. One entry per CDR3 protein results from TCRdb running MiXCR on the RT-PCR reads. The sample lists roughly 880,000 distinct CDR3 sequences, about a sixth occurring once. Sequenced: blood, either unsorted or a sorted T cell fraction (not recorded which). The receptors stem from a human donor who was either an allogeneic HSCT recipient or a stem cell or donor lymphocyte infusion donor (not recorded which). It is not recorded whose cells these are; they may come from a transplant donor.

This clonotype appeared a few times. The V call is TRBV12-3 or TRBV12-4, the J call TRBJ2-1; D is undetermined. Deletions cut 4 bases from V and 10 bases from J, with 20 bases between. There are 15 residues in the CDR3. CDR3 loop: CASSSPTRPVGEQFF. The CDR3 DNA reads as TGTGCCAGCAGTTCCCCCACTCGGCCCGTGGGGGAGCAGTTCTTC.

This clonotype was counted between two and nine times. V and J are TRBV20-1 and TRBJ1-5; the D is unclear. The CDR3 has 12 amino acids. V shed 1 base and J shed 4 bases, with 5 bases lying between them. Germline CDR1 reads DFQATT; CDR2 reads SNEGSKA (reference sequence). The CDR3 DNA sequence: TGCAGTGCTAGAGCCCTAAATCAGCCCCAGCATTTT. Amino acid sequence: CSARALNQPQHF.

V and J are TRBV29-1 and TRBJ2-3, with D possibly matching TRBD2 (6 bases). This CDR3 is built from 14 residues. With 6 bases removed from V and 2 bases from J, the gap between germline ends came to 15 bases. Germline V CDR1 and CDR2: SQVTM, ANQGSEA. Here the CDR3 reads CSVGISGPTDTQYF. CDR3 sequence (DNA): TGCAGCGTCGGAATTAGCGGACCCACAGATACGCAGTATTTT.

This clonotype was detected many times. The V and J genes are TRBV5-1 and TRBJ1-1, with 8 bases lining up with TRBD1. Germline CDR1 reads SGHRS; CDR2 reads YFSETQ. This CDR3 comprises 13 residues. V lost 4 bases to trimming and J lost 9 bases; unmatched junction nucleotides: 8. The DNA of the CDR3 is TGCGCCAGCAGCCCCCCGGGACAGGCTCAAGCTTTCTTT. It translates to CASSPPGQAQAFF. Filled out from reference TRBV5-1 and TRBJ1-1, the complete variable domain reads KAGVTQTPRYLIKTRGQQVTLSCSPISGHRSVSWYQQTPGQGLQFLFEYFSETQRNKGNFPGRFSGRQFSNSRSEMNVSTLELGDSALYLCASSPPGQAQAFFGQGTRLTVV.

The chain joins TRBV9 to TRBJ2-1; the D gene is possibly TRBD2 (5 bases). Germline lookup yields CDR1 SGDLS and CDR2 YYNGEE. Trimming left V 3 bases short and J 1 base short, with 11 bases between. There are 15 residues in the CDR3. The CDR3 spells CASSADGGSYNEQFF. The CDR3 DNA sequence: TGTGCCAGCAGCGCCGATGGCGGGTCCTACAATGAGCAGTTCTTC.

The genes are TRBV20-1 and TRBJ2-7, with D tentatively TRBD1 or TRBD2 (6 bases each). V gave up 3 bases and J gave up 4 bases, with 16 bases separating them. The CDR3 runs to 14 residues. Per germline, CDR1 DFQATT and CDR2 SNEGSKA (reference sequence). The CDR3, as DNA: TGCAGTGCTAGTTTAGCGGCAGGGGTATACGAGCAGTACTTC. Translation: CSASLAAGVYEQYF.